This paragraph covers one TCR beta chain sequence. The antigen is unknown. Trimming cost V 3 bases and J 0 bases, with 18 bases left between them. CDR3 length equals 16 residues. Germline V gene lookup returns CDR1 DFQATT and CDR2 SNEGSKA (reference sequence). The data originate from a study of brain T cells in children with intractable seizures. Findings and caveats of the study: Pre-surgery blood may have been undersampled, hiding some clones. Patients' HCMV serostatus was unknown; virus specificity rests on CDR3 similarity alone.

TCRdb's copy holds only in-frame clones and misses some; the assay was immunoSEQ multiplex PCR. The sample yields 60,000 to 65,000 clones, approximately 94% seen once. Surgery cases with the highest brain T cell transcript signatures were chosen for sequencing. Pre-surgery treatment included at least one anti-epileptic drug. This receptor was taken from a boy younger than two with focal cortical dysplasia and intractable seizures. Sequenced material: peripheral blood, taken at surgery. The chain carries TRBV20-1 and TRBJ2-7; a weak D match, TRBD2 (6 bases). The CDR3 loop is CSASKLASAYSYEQYF. CDR3 DNA sequence: TGCAGTGCTAGTAAACTTGCTAGCGCTTACTCCTACGAGCAGTACTTC.